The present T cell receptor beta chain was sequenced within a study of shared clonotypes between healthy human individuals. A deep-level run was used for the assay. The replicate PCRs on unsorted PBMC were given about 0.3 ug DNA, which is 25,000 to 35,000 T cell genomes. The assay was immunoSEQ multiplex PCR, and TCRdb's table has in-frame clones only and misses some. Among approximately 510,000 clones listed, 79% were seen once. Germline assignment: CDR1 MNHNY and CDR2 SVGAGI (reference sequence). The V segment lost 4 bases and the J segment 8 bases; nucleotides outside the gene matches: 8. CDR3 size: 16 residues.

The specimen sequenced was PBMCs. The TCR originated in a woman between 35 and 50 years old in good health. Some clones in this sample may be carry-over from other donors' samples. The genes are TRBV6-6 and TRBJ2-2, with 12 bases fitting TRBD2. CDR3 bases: TGTGCCAGCAGTTCCGGGACTAGCGGGTCCTCGGGGGAGCTGTTTTTT. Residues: CASSSGTSGSSGELFF.